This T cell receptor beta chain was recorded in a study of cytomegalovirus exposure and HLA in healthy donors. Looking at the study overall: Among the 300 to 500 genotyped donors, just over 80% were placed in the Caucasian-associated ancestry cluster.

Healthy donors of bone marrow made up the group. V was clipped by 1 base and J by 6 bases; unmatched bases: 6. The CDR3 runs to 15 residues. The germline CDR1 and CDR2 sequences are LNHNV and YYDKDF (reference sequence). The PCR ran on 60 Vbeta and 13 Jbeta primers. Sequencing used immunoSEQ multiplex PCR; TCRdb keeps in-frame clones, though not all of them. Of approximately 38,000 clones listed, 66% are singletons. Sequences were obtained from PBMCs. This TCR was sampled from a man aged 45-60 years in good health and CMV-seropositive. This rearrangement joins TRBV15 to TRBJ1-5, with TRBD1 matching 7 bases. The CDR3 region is CATSRGQGHGQPQHF. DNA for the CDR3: TGTGCCACCAGCAGAGGACAGGGCCACGGTCAGCCCCAGCATTTT.